This T cell receptor beta chain came from a study of identical twins. Germline CDR1 reads SGHAT; CDR2 reads FQNNGV. This CDR3 contains 14 residues. V gave up 0 bases and J gave up 3 bases, with 9 bases separating them. TCRdb ran MiXCR on the 5' RACE reads and lists one entry per CDR3 protein. The sample has 350,000 to 450,000 distinct CDR3 sequences, less than 20% seen once; the top ten hold 10% to 15%. This clonotype was observed a few times. The V gene is TRBV11-2, the J gene TRBJ2-7; D perhaps matches TRBD2 (6 bases). Sequencing was done on a sample of naive T cells sorted from blood. The receptor comes from a man between 45 and 60 years old in good health. CDR3 sequence reads: CASSLERGYYEQYF. The DNA of the CDR3 is TGTGCCAGCAGCTTAGAACGGGGGTACTACGAGCAGTACTTC. The complete variable domain, with remaining parts taken from reference TRBV11-2 and TRBJ2-7, reads EAGVAQSPRYKIIEKRQSVAFWCNPISGHATLYWYQQILGQGPKLLIQFQNNGVVDDSQLPKDRFSAERLKGVDSTLKIQPAKLEDSAVYLCASSLERGYYEQYFGPGTRLTVT.